The present TCR beta chain was sequenced within a study of blood T cell repertoires in COVID-19. Overall study: Nucleic acid was either cDNA or gDNA, and it came from T cells, B-cell-depleted T cells, or PBMCs.

Methods used by the authors: How many nucleated cells were present was estimated from reference gene primer amplification. Sequenced by immunoSEQ multiplex PCR; TCRdb stores in-frame clones only, minus some. That table is the source of V, J and clone size, and D and trimming were worked out from the DNA. The profile shows around 110,000 clones, approximately 80% of them singletons. Germline CDR1 is SGHNT and CDR2 is YYREEE (reference sequence). The CDR3 totals 14 residues. Unmatched junction bases numbered 4, after V lost 4 bases and J lost 1 base. The TCR originated in a man between 65 and 85 years old with acute or convalescent COVID-19. This chain joins TRBV5-4 and TRBJ2-7; 8 bases are a match to TRBD2. The sample consisted of peripheral blood. The CDR3 DNA reads as TGTGCCAGCAGCCGGGGGGGGGCTTCCTACGAGCAGTACTTC. Its protein is CASSRGGASYEQYF.